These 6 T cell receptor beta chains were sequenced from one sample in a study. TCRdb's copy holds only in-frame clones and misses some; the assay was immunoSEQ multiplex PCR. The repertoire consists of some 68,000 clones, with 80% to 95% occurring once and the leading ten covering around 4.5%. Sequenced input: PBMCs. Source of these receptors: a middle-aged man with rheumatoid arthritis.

The CDR3 sequence: CASSRGTGVPYEQYF. DNA for the CDR3: TGTGCCAGCAGCCGGGGGACAGGGGTCCCCTACGAGCAGTACTTC. The chain carries TRBV5-5 and TRBJ2-7; 10 bases map to TRBD1. This CDR3 is built from 15 residues. Germline CDR1 and CDR2: SGHKS and YYEKEE (reference sequence). V gave up 4 bases and J gave up 2 bases; unmatched junction bases: 6.

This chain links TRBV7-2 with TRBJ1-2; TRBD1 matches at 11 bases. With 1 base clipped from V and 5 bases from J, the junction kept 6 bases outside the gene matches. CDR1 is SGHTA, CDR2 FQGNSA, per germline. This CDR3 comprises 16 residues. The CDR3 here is CASSLGLGTGGYGYTF. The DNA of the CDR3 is TGTGCCAGCAGCTTAGGTCTTGGGACAGGGGGATATGGCTACACCTTC.

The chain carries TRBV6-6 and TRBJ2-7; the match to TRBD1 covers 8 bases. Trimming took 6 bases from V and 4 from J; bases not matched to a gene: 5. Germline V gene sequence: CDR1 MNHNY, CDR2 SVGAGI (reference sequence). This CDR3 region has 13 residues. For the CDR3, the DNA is TGTGCCAGCAGCAGGACAGGGAGGTACGAGCAGTACTTC. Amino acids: CASSRTGRYEQYF.

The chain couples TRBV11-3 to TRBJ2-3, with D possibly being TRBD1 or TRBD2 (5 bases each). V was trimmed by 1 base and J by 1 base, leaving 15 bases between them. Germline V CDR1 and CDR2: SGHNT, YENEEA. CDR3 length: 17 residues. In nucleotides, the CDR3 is TGTGCCAGCAGCTTAGCTGGGACCCAGGGCGGCACAGATACGCAGTATTTT. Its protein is CASSLAGTQGGTDTQYF.

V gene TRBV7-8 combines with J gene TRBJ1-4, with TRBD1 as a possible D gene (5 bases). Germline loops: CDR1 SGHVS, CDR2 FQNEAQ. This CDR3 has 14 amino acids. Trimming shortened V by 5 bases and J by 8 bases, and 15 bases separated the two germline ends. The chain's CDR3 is CASSPRQGSEKLFF. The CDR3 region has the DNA TGTGCCAGCAGCCCCCGGCAGGGAAGCGAAAAACTGTTTTTT. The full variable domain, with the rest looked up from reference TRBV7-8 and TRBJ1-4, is GAGVSQSPRYKVAKRGQDVALRCDPISGHVSLFWYQQALGQGPEFLTYFQNEAQLDKSGLPSDRFFAERPEGSVSTLKIQRTQQEDSAVYLCASSPRQGSEKLFFGSGTQLSVL.

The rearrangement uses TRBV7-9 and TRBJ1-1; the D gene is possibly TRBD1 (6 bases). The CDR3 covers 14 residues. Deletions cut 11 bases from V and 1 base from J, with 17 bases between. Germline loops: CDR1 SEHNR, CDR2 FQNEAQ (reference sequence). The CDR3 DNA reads TGTGCCTTTTTTGGGGGCCAGCCGAACACTGAAGCTTTCTTT. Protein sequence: CAFFGGQPNTEAFF.